These 22 T cell receptor beta chains originate from one sample sequenced in a study of beta chain features in type 1 diabetes (dated by TCRdb to 2016 to 2019). The library was obtained by the immunoSEQ multiplex PCR assay. The High Capacity cDNA Reverse Transcription Kit was used to reverse transcribe all of the isolated RNA, meaning that expressed TCRB transcripts were what got sequenced. This is the immuneACCESS table as TCRdb keeps it, with only in-frame sequences that have V and J called. A part of the clones is gone; compared with another copy, unresolved V genes explain less than half, and the rest is unexplained. The sample profile shows over 120,000 clones; about a tenth of them were found once. The ten top clones hold 0.68% of the sample. The sequenced sample consisted of central memory CD4+ T cells from blood. These receptors were obtained from a young man in good health.

The chain recombines TRBV4-2 with TRBJ1-1; 7 nucleotides align to TRBD1. Losses at the gene ends were 4 bases for V and 8 bases for J; bases not matched to a gene: 4. Germline CDR1 is LGHNA and CDR2 is YNFKEQ. This CDR3 contains 12 residues. Written as DNA, the CDR3 is TGTGCCAGCAGCCCGGGACAGCAAGAAGCTTTCTTT. Amino acid sequence: CASSPGQQEAFF.

This clone was detected a few times. The chain links TRBV9 to TRBJ1-2; possible D gene TRBD1, 5 bases. The CDR3 consists of 13 residues. Germline CDR1 reads SGDLS; CDR2 reads YYNGEE. V was clipped by 1 base and J by 8 bases, with 12 bases between them. CDR3 in amino acids: CASSVSQGYGYTF. The CDR3 region has the DNA TGTGCCAGCAGCGTATCCCAGGGTTACGGCTACACCTTC.

The gene calls are TRBV4-3 and TRBJ1-1, with a possible D match to TRBD1 (5 bases). Trimming shortened V by 4 bases and J by 1 base, and 7 bases separated the two germline ends. Germline CDR1 LGHNA, CDR2 YSLEER. This CDR3 spans 13 amino acids. The CDR3: CASSRGTNTEAFF. CDR3 in DNA: TGCGCCAGCAGCCGCGGGACGAACACTGAAGCTTTCTTT.

A few counts support this clone. The CDR3 is CASSLGVNTEAFF. The DNA of the CDR3 is TGTGCCAGCAGCTTAGGCGTGAACACTGAAGCTTTCTTT. The J gene is TRBJ1-1, the V gene TRBV11-2; D gene ambiguous. CDR1 SGHAT and CDR2 FQNNGV come from the germline V gene. CDR3 size: 13 residues. The ends were cut back, 1 base at V and 0 bases at J, with 3 bases in the middle. The complete variable domain, with remaining parts taken from reference TRBV11-2 and TRBJ1-1, reads EAGVAQSPRYKIIEKRQSVAFWCNPISGHATLYWYQQILGQGPKLLIQFQNNGVVDDSQLPKDRFSAERLKGVDSTLKIQPAKLEDSAVYLCASSLGVNTEAFFGQGTRLTVV.

This clone was found a few times. J is TRBJ1-5 and V is TRBV7-2, with 7 nucleotides matching TRBD1. The CDR3 sequence is 15 residues long. Losses at the gene ends were 5 bases for V and 4 bases for J; bases not matched to a gene: 8. Germline-derived CDR1 and CDR2 are SGHTA and FQGNSA. CDR3 loop: CASSPPTGSNQPQHF. CDR3 bases: TGTGCCAGCAGCCCACCGACAGGGTCGAATCAGCCCCAGCATTTT.

This clone was seen more than once but under ten times. Here the CDR3 reads CASSPRQGLRSNYGYTF. Here the CDR3 DNA reads TGTGCCAGCAGTCCGCGACAGGGCTTGCGTAGTAACTATGGCTACACCTTC. The chain recombines TRBV28 with TRBJ1-2; 7 bases are a match to TRBD1. Germline trimming cut 5 bases from V and 1 base from J; bases unmatched to any gene: 13. The germline V gene encodes CDR1 MDHEN and CDR2 SYDVKM. The CDR3 length is 17 residues.

This clone was seen only a few times. The chain combines TRBV7-2 with TRBJ2-7; 7 bases line up with TRBD1. This CDR3 has 15 amino acids. Germline values: CDR1 SGHTA, CDR2 FQGNSA. Trimming took 1 base from V and 0 from J; bases not matched to a gene: 3. CDR3 amino acids: CASSLVTGSSYEQYF. DNA of the CDR3: TGTGCCAGCAGCTTAGTGACAGGGAGCTCCTACGAGCAGTACTTC. Full variable domain (missing parts from reference TRBV7-2 and TRBJ2-7): GAGVSQSPSNKVTEKGKDVELRCDPISGHTALYWYRQSLGQGLEFLIYFQGNSAPDKSGLPSDRFSAERTGGSVSTLTIQRTQQEDSAVYLCASSLVTGSSYEQYFGPGTRLTVT.

This clone was observed a few times. The rearrangement links TRBV5-1 to TRBJ1-4; TRBD1 matches at 9 bases. The length of the CDR3 is 14 residues. Germline V gene data show CDR1 as SGHRS and CDR2 as YFSETQ. The V gene end was trimmed by 4 bases and the J gene end by 8 bases; junction bases not matched to a gene: 6. The CDR3 reads CASSRDRVEEKLFF. In DNA form, the CDR3 reads TGCGCCAGCAGCCGGGACAGGGTTGAGGAAAAACTGTTTTTT.

The J gene is TRBJ1-2, the V gene TRBV10-3, with D hard to call. Trimming shortened V by 0 bases and J by 0 bases, and 14 bases separated the two germline ends. The CDR3 runs to 17 residues. Per germline, CDR1 ENHRY and CDR2 SYGVKD. CDR3: CAISESIGKGSNYGYTF. The CDR3 nucleotides are TGTGCCATCAGTGAGTCGATCGGGAAGGGATCTAACTATGGCTACACCTTC.

The sample holds a few counts of this clone. V is TRBV4-2 and J is TRBJ2-3, with TRBD2 identical over 11 bases. Looked up from germline, CDR1 is LGHNA and CDR2 is YNFKEQ. The CDR3 totals 16 residues. The V segment lost 1 base and the J segment 6 bases; nucleotides outside the gene matches: 6. The CDR3 bases are TGTGCCAGCAGCCAAGGGGCGGCTAGCGGGGGGGATACGCAGTATTTT. It is translated as CASSQGAASGGDTQYF.

CDR3 residues: CASSRFEQPQHF. The CDR3 region has the DNA TGTGCCAGCAGCCGGTTTGAGCAGCCCCAGCATTTT. The V and J genes are TRBV28 and TRBJ1-5; D is unresolved. This CDR3 region has 12 residues. Trimming took off 6 bases at V and 7 bases at J, with 10 bases between the two ends. The germline V gene has CDR1 MDHEN and CDR2 SYDVKM.

The J gene is TRBJ2-5, the V gene TRBV4-2, with 8 bases identical to TRBD2. Germline V gene lookup returns CDR1 LGHNA and CDR2 YNFKEQ. The V segment lost 4 bases and the J segment 1 base; nucleotides outside the gene matches: 11. The CDR3 totals 17 residues. This CDR3 is CASSPKATSAGQETQYF. In DNA, the CDR3 is TGTGCCAGCAGCCCGAAAGCGACTAGCGCCGGCCAAGAGACCCAGTACTTC.

This clone has more than one count but fewer than ten. This rearrangement joins TRBV30 to TRBJ1-5, with TRBD1 as a possible D gene (5 bases). The germline V gene has CDR1 GTSNPN and CDR2 SVGIG (reference sequence). V gave up 1 base and J gave up 5 bases, with 12 bases separating them. This CDR3 is 14 amino acids long. For the CDR3, the DNA is TGTGCCTGGAGTGGAAGGGGAGGCTATCAGCCCCAGCATTTT. Protein product: CAWSGRGGYQPQHF.

The chain couples TRBV6-6 to TRBJ2-7, with D perhaps matching TRBD1 (6 bases). The CDR3 contains 13 residues. V gave up 5 bases and J gave up 5 bases, with 13 bases separating them. The V gene's germline CDR1 is MNHNY and CDR2 SVGAGI (reference sequence). The CDR3 region has the DNA TGTGCCAGCAGTCCCAAACAGGGCCACGAGCAGTACTTC. It encodes CASSPKQGHEQYF.

On this clone: This sample includes further DNA sequences coding for the same CDR3. The rearrangement links TRBV9 to TRBJ2-2; 11 nucleotides agree with TRBD2. The CDR3 has 16 amino acids. Germline-derived CDR1 and CDR2 are SGDLS and YYNGEE. The junction had 2 bases not matched to a gene; V was cut back by 0 bases and J by 4 bases. CDR3 protein: CASSVAGTSGTGELFF. The CDR3 nucleotides read TGTGCCAGCAGCGTAGCCGGGACTAGCGGCACCGGGGAGCTGTTTTTT.

The chain employs TRBV4-3 and TRBJ1-4; D might be TRBD1 (5 bases). V was clipped by 1 base and J by 5 bases, with 8 bases between them. The CDR3 extends over 14 amino acids. In germline, CDR1 is LGHNA, CDR2 YSLEER. DNA for the CDR3: TGCGCCAGCAGCCAAGGACAGCAGAATGAAAAACTGTTTTTT. This gives the protein CASSQGQQNEKLFF.

V and J are TRBV7-3 and TRBJ2-1; no firm D call. Trimming took 5 bases from V and 5 from J, leaving 10 bases between them. The CDR3 spans 13 residues. Per the germline V gene, CDR1 is SGHTA and CDR2 is FQGTGA. The CDR3 region is CASSPLNNNEQFF. The CDR3 DNA is TGTGCCAGCAGCCCACTAAATAACAATGAGCAGTTCTTC.

This chain links TRBV4-1 with TRBJ2-5, with TRBD2 matching 12 bases. CDR1 MGHRA and CDR2 YSYEKL come from the germline V gene. This CDR3 spans 15 amino acids. J was trimmed by 5 bases and V by 3 bases; bases with no gene match: 4. CDR3 residues: CASSHDGLAGETQYF. The CDR3, as DNA: TGCGCCAGCAGCCACGATGGACTAGCGGGGGAGACCCAGTACTTC.

This clone was found many times. The genes are TRBV28 and TRBJ2-7; 9 bases line up with TRBD2. This CDR3 is built from 12 residues. Trimming removed 7 bases from V and 7 bases from J; junction bases left unmatched: 5. Germline assignment: CDR1 MDHEN and CDR2 SYDVKM. The CDR3 DNA reads TGTGCCAGCAAGGCGGGGGGGGCAGAGCAGTACTTC. This gives the protein CASKAGGAEQYF.

This chain links TRBV18 with TRBJ1-2, with D maybe TRBD1 (5 bases). Per germline, CDR1 KGHSH and CDR2 LQKENI. Trimming stripped 0 bases from V and 3 bases from J, with 11 bases between. The CDR3 has 15 amino acids. The CDR3 spells CASSPPTRVDYGYTF. For the CDR3, the DNA is TGTGCCAGCTCACCACCGACCAGGGTGGACTATGGCTACACCTTC. The complete variable domain, with remaining parts taken from reference TRBV18 and TRBJ1-2, reads NAGVMQNPRHLVRRRGQEARLRCSPMKGHSHVYWYRQLPEEGLKFMVYLQKENIIDESGMPKERFSAEFPKEGPSILRIQQVVRGDSAAYFCASSPPTRVDYGYTFGSGTRLTVV.

This clone was detected only a few times. The CDR3 protein is CAWIRTGSNSPLHF. The DNA of the CDR3 is TGTGCCTGGATAAGGACAGGGTCTAATTCACCCCTCCACTTT. The chain employs TRBV30 and TRBJ1-6; 8 nucleotides align to TRBD1. Germline V gene data show CDR1 as GTSNPN and CDR2 as SVGIG (reference sequence). V dropped 4 bases and J dropped 6; count of bases not matched to a gene: 5. The CDR3 is 14 residues long.

The table lists this clone with many counts. The V call is TRBV27, the J call TRBJ2-7; TRBD1 matches 12 bases. The CDR3 is 13 amino acids. Looked up from germline, CDR1 is MNHEY and CDR2 is SMNVEV (reference sequence). J was trimmed by 4 bases and V by 6 bases; bases with no gene match: 1. The CDR3 bases are TGTGCCAGCAGGGGACAGGGGGCATACGAGCAGTACTTC. It is translated as CASRGQGAYEQYF.